The clone carrying this T cell receptor (beta chain) came up many times. TCRdb called the 5' RACE reads again in MiXCR, with one record for every CDR3 protein. The sample contains some 39,000 distinct CDR3 sequences, under 15% of which appear only once. The data were obtained in a study of CD8 T cells in ankylosing spondylitis. The CDR3 covers 19 residues. Between the trimmed V and J ends, which lost 5 bases and 0 bases, there was a span of 23 bases. CDR1 and CDR2 from the germline V gene are LNHNV and YYDKDF (reference sequence). The chain couples TRBV15 to TRBJ1-5; D possibly corresponds to TRBD1 (6 bases). The TCR originated in a male donor with ankylosing spondylitis. The sequenced sample was synovial fluid, either unsorted or a sorted T cell fraction (not recorded which). CDR3 in amino acids: CATSPDWDQGGYSNQPQHF. DNA of the CDR3: TGTGCCACCAGCCCTGACTGGGACCAAGGGGGATATAGCAATCAGCCCCAGCATTTT.